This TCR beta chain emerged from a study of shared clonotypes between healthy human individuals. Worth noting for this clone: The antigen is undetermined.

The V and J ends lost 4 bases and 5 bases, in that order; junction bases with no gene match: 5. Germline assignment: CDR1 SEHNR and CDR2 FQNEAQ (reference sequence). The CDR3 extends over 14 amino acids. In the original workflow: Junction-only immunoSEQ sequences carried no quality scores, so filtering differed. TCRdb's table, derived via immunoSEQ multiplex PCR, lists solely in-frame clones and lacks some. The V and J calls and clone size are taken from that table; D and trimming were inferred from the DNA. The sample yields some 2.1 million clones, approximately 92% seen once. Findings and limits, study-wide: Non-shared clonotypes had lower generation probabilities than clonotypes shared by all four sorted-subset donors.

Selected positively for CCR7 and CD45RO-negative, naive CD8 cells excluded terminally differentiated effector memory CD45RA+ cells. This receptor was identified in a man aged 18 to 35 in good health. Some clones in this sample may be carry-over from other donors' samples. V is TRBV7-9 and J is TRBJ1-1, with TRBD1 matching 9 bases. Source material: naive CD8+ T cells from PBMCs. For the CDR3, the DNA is TGTGCCAGCAGCTCTCTGACAGGGGGGACTGAAGCTTTCTTT. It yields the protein CASSSLTGGTEAFF.